The table lists the clone carrying this TCR beta chain with a few counts. Its matching antigen is unknown. The data belong to a study of cytomegalovirus exposure and HLA in healthy donors. The wider study: In an earlier analysis, 90 million to 130 million unique TCR beta sequences were found from some 200 million T cells.

Amplification used 60 Vbeta primers and 13 Jbeta primers. Libraries were prepared by immunoSEQ multiplex PCR; TCRdb keeps only in-frame clonotypes and omits some of them. The sample lists approximately 99,000 clones, 73% occurring once. The CDR3 length is 13 residues. Germline V gives CDR1 SNHLY, CDR2 FYNNEI. Trimming took off 7 bases at V and 4 bases at J, with 13 bases between the two ends. Study results and caveats: Per a later analysis, about 17,000 TCR beta sequences showed association with HLA alleles at 0.05 false discovery rate. Reportedly, diagnosis of cytomegalovirus status by the classifier showed high specificity and sensitivity. The study listed 150 to 200 cytomegalovirus-associated TCR beta chains.

This sequence joins TRBV2 and TRBJ1-1; the D is unclear. The specimen sequenced was PBMCs. This sequence originates from a man in his forties in good health and CMV-seronegative. The CDR3 DNA reads TGTGCCAGCACCCGATCCGTGAGCACTGAAGCTTTCTTT. Its translation is CASTRSVSTEAFF. The variable domain in full, with the rest retrieved from reference TRBV2 and TRBJ1-1, is EPEVTQTPSHQVTQMGQEVILRCVPISNHLYFYWYRQILGQKVEFLVSFYNNEISEKSEIFDDQFSVERPDGSNFTLKIRSTKLEDSAMYFCASTRSVSTEAFFGQGTRLTVV.